These T cell receptor beta chains were read from a single sample in a study of T cells in tumors after PD-1 blockade. The data were produced by immunoSEQ multiplex PCR, yet TCRdb's version contains in-frame clones alone and is incomplete. Of 4,000 or so clones in the sample, about two thirds were seen once. Sequenced here: tumor tissue, sampled before anti-PD-1 treatment. The receptor source for this set is a human donor with basal cell carcinoma. The CDR3 runs from the conserved cysteine through the conserved F or W. D genes are given only for firm matches. Not all rows give a size; the values are once, few, many and, for expanded clones, a class.

v_call	d_call	clone_size	j_call	cdr3_aa	cdr3_nt
TRBV7-2	TRBD2	NA	TRBJ2-7	CASSTSGGIIPYEQYF	TGTGCCAGCAGCACTAGCGGGGGTATAATCCCCTACGAGCAGTACTTC
TRBV3-1/TRBV3-2	NA	NA	TRBJ2-7	CASSQPSGGAYEQYF	TGTGCCAGCAGCCAACCCTCCGGGGGTGCTTACGAGCAGTACTTC
TRBV6-1	NA	NA	TRBJ1-1	CASSEAVQGRTTFF	TGTGCCAGCAGTGAAGCCGTACAGGGTCGAACGACTTTCTTT
TRBV7-2	NA	NA	TRBJ1-1	CASSLARGSTEAFF	TGTGCCAGCAGCTTAGCCAGGGGAAGCACTGAAGCTTTCTTT
TRBV5-4	TRBD1	few	TRBJ2-5	CASSSQGASETQYF	TGTGCCAGCAGTTCACAGGGGGCCAGTGAGACCCAGTACTTC
TRBV4-3	NA	NA	TRBJ1-1	CASSQDRLGGTEAFF	TGCGCCAGCAGCCAAGATCGGTTGGGGGGGACTGAAGCTTTCTTT
TRBV5-6	TRBD1	few	TRBJ1-2	CASRSGTAMYGYTF	TGTGCCAGCAGATCCGGGACAGCCATGTATGGCTACACCTTC
TRBV4-3	NA	NA	TRBJ1-2	CASSQDLRKSVGYTF	TGCGCCAGCAGCCAAGATCTTCGGAAGTCTGTCGGCTACACCTTC
TRBV5-5	NA	once	TRBJ2-5	CAGSFTGTETQYF	TGTGCCGGCAGCTTTACAGGGACGGAGACCCAGTACTTC
TRBV5-6	NA	NA	TRBJ2-7	CASSFRNSYEQYF	TGTGCCAGCAGCTTCCGGAACTCCTACGAGCAGTACTTC
TRBV29-1	NA	NA	TRBJ2-6	CSVQPSGTSVLTF	TGCAGCGTCCAGCCGTCAGGTACGAGCGTCCTGACTTTC
TRBV5-6	TRBD2	NA	TRBJ2-7	CASSLPGGAVLYEQYF	TGTGCCAGCAGTCTCCCGGGGGGGGCTGTGTTATACGAGCAGTACTTC
TRBV24-1	TRBD1	NA	TRBJ1-1	CATSDSGQLNTEAFF	TGTGCCACCAGTGATTCGGGACAGCTGAACACTGAAGCTTTCTTT
TRBV6-2/TRBV6-3	NA	few	TRBJ2-3	CASSYSIWTRERTDTQYF	TGTGCCAGCAGTTACTCGATTTGGACGCGGGAACGCACAGATACGCAGTATTTT
TRBV5-1	TRBD1	NA	TRBJ1-2	CASSTRTGYGYTF	TGCGCCAGCAGCACCCGGACAGGGTATGGCTACACCTTC
TRBV4-1	TRBD2	NA	TRBJ2-7	CASSPWTSASYEQYF	TGCGCCAGCAGCCCGTGGACTAGCGCTTCCTACGAGCAGTACTTC
TRBV7-6	NA	NA	TRBJ1-5	CASSLQGFGNQPQHF	TGTGCCAGCAGCTTACAGGGATTTGGCAATCAGCCCCAGCATTTT
TRBV20-1	NA	few	TRBJ1-4	CSAWEGEKLFF	TGCAGTGCATGGGAAGGGGAAAAACTGTTTTTT
TRBV19	NA	NA	TRBJ2-7	CASKPSRGEQYF	TGTGCCAGTAAGCCGTCGAGAGGCGAGCAGTACTTC
TRBV9	NA	NA	TRBJ1-2	CASSETDRTTNYGYTF	TGTGCCAGCAGCGAAACCGACAGGACTACTAACTATGGCTACACCTTC
TRBV6-5	TRBD1	NA	TRBJ2-3	CASSPTGGRGDTQYF	TGTGCCAGCAGTCCGACAGGGGGGAGAGGAGATACGCAGTATTTT
TRBV3-1/TRBV3-2	TRBD2	NA	TRBJ2-1	CASSQDQRLAGLGEQFF	TGTGCCAGCAGCCAAGATCAGCGGCTAGCGGGTTTGGGTGAGCAGTTCTTC
TRBV28	TRBD1	NA	TRBJ1-2	CATDRTGKDGYTF	TGTGCCACCGATAGGACAGGCAAGGATGGCTACACCTTC
TRBV29-1	NA	NA	TRBJ1-1	CSVRDIRGAFF	TGCAGCGTCAGGGACATACGCGGAGCTTTCTTT
TRBV15	NA	NA	TRBJ2-5	CATSLGTNRETQYF	TGTGCCACCAGCCTGGGGACCAACAGGGAGACCCAGTACTTC
TRBV4-2	TRBD2	NA	TRBJ2-1	CASSQDFGRSGRDDEQFF	TGTGCCAGCAGCCAAGATTTCGGGCGTAGCGGGAGGGACGATGAGCAGTTCTTC
TRBV5-4	NA	NA	TRBJ2-5	CASSFWLEETQYF	TGTGCCAGCAGCTTCTGGCTAGAAGAGACCCAGTACTTC
TRBV7-9	NA	NA	TRBJ2-3	CASRGTRGAITDTQYF	TGTGCCAGCAGGGGGACTCGCGGGGCAATCACAGATACGCAGTATTTT
TRBV5-1	TRBD1	few	TRBJ2-7	CASSSAGQGAMRVNEQYF	TGCGCCAGCAGCTCCGCCGGACAGGGGGCCATGAGGGTCAACGAGCAGTACTTC
TRBV28	TRBD2	NA	TRBJ2-7	CASYSSGRTYEQYF	TGTGCCAGTTATAGTAGCGGGAGAACCTACGAGCAGTACTTC
TRBV27	NA	NA	TRBJ2-1	CASSLGERSSYNEQFF	TGTGCCAGCAGTTTAGGAGAGCGGAGCTCCTACAATGAGCAGTTCTTC
TRBV6-5	NA	large	TRBJ2-7	CATRTPNLVPALYF	TGTGCCACCCGCACACCCAATTTGGTACCGGCGCTGTACTTC
TRBV30	NA	NA	TRBJ2-6	CASGSDLSGANVLTF	TGTGCTTCAGGATCCGACCTCTCTGGGGCCAACGTCCTGACTTTC
TRBV9	NA	once	TRBJ1-3	CASSLTVGNTIYF	TGTGCCAGCAGCCTCACAGTTGGAAACACCATATATTTT
TRBV28	NA	NA	TRBJ2-1	CASSFGWVGEQFF	TGTGCCAGCAGTTTTGGGTGGGTAGGAGAGCAGTTCTTC
TRBV6-5	TRBD1	NA	TRBJ1-1	CASSYSQGAGEAFF	TGTGCCAGCAGTTACTCACAGGGGGCGGGTGAAGCTTTCTTT
TRBV7-3	NA	NA	TRBJ1-4	CASSLLQGEKLFF	TGTGCCAGCAGCTTATTACAGGGTGAAAAACTGTTTTTT
TRBV4-3	NA	NA	TRBJ2-1	CASQRDPDTPNEQFF	TGCGCCAGCCAAAGGGACCCCGATACACCCAATGAGCAGTTCTTC
TRBV4-3	NA	once	TRBJ2-1	CASSQESGEQFF	TGCGCCAGCAGCCAAGAGTCCGGTGAGCAGTTCTTC
TRBV18	TRBD1	NA	TRBJ2-5	CASSLDRGETQYF	TGTGCCAGCTCACTGGACAGGGGTGAGACCCAGTACTTC
TRBV7-9	NA	NA	TRBJ2-7	CASSGETGPYEQYF	TGTGCCAGCAGCGGCGAGACAGGACCCTACGAGCAGTACTTC
TRBV14	NA	NA	TRBJ2-5	CASSRGGETQYF	TGTGCCAGCAGCCGGGGCGGAGAGACCCAGTACTTC
TRBV5-1	NA	NA	TRBJ2-1	CASSEQGYEQFF	TGCGCCAGCAGTGAACAGGGCTATGAGCAGTTCTTC
TRBV5-6	NA	few	TRBJ2-5	CASSKRRLHQETQYF	TGTGCCAGCAGCAAAAGACGGCTACACCAAGAGACCCAGTACTTC
TRBV7-9	NA	NA	TRBJ1-5	CASSRDFGGNQPQHF	TGTGCCAGCAGCCGTGACTTTGGGGGCAATCAGCCCCAGCATTTT
TRBV10-2	TRBD2	NA	TRBJ2-3	CASTGSGSRTDTQYF	TGCGCCAGCACTGGTAGCGGGAGTAGGACAGATACGCAGTATTTT
TRBV7-2	NA	NA	TRBJ2-3	CASSLDSGGTDTQYF	TGTGCCAGCAGCTTAGATTCAGGGGGCACAGATACGCAGTATTTT
TRBV19	TRBD2	NA	TRBJ2-2	CASSIGPSGRYTGELFF	TGTGCCAGTAGTATAGGGCCTAGCGGGAGGTACACCGGGGAGCTGTTTTTT
TRBV2	TRBD2	few	TRBJ2-5	CASSGTSGGETQYF	TGTGCCAGCAGTGGGACTAGCGGGGGGGAGACCCAGTACTTC
TRBV12-3/TRBV12-4	NA	NA	TRBJ1-1	CASSWTQNTEAFF	TGTGCCAGCAGTTGGACACAGAACACTGAAGCTTTCTTT
TRBV7-3	NA	NA	TRBJ2-5	CASSLRFTETQYF	TGTGCCAGCAGCTTACGGTTTACAGAGACCCAGTACTTC
TRBV3-1/TRBV3-2	NA	NA	TRBJ2-5	CASSQTGETQYF	TGTGCCAGCAGCCAAACCGGGGAGACCCAGTACTTC
TRBV14	NA	NA	TRBJ2-3	CASSRLDEDTQYF	TGTGCCAGCAGTAGACTAGATGAAGATACGCAGTATTTT